Sequencing of this T cell receptor (beta chain) was carried out in a study of OX40 agonist ivuxolimab in advanced cancers. Study-wide results and limits: At 0.1 to 3.0 mg/kg, clonal expansion of CD4+ and CD8+ blood T cells had occurred by week 6.

In regard to this clone: Its antigen is currently unknown.

Produced via immunoSEQ multiplex PCR; TCRdb's table is partial and in-frame only. The top ten hold around 5% of the sample, which has 40,000 to 45,000 clones, about 85% seen once. V lost 5 bases and J 3 bases, leaving 3 bases between the germline ends. CDR1 is MNHNY and CDR2 is SVGAGI in the germline V gene (reference sequence). The CDR3 covers 11 residues. This TCR derives from an adult with an advanced solid tumor such as melanoma, head and neck, liver or kidney cancer. The rearrangement uses TRBV6-6 and TRBJ2-3; D uncertain. The sample in question was CD4+ or CD8+ T cells sorted from blood, obtained in a trial of the OX40 agonist ivuxolimab. In DNA form, the CDR3 reads TGTGCCAGCAGTACGACAGATACGCAGTATTTT. Amino acid sequence: CASSTTDTQYF.